These 23 T cell receptor beta chains share one sample of origin, sequenced in a study of liver allograft versus peripheral blood T cells. Study information: Liver transplant recipients had T cell receptor repertoires compared between transplanted liver and peripheral blood.

TCRdb re-analysed the reads in MiXCR, keeping a single row per CDR3 protein. The table has approximately 9,000 distinct CDR3 sequences, approximately 17% seen once. Receptors originate from a human patient who had a liver transplant. Among the T cells, some may be from the graft donor.

This clonotype was found many times. The chain carries TRBV28 and TRBJ1-1; 9 bases align to TRBD1. The junction had 8 bases not matched to a gene; V was cut back by 6 bases and J by 6 bases. In germline, CDR1 is MDHEN, CDR2 SYDVKM. The CDR3 runs to 14 residues. The CDR3 loop reads CASRRTGVWAEAFF. CDR3 sequence (DNA): TGTGCCAGCAGACGGACAGGGGTTTGGGCTGAAGCTTTCTTT.

This clonotype has a count of ten or more. The chain links TRBV6-1 to TRBJ2-7; 7 bases line up with TRBD1. The junction had 11 bases not matched to a gene; V was cut back by 10 bases and J by 2 bases. The germline CDR1 and CDR2 sequences are MNHNS and SASEGT. The CDR3 is 14 amino acids. CDR3: CATSDRDRPYEQYF. Written as DNA, the CDR3 is TGTGCCACCTCAGACCGGGACAGACCCTACGAGCAGTACTTC.

This clonotype is labeled as medium-sized (0.01 to 0.1%). This chain joins TRBV6-2 or TRBV6-3 and TRBJ1-1; maybe TRBD1 (5 bases). Per germline, CDR1 MNHEY and CDR2 SVGEGT. The CDR3 covers 17 residues. V lost 1 base and J 0 bases, leaving 15 bases between the germline ends. As DNA, the CDR3 is TGTGCCAGCAGTTACTTGGGACCTACGGGGATGAACACTGAAGCTTTCTTT. Its translation: CASSYLGPTGMNTEAFF.

This clonotype appeared a few times. This sequence joins TRBV27 and TRBJ1-3; TRBD1 matches at 11 bases. V lost 6 bases, J lost 4 bases, and 5 bases stayed unmatched. CDR1 is MNHEY, CDR2 SMNVEV, per germline (reference sequence). The CDR3 runs to 15 residues. This CDR3 reads CASSRDRGSGNTIYF. Written as DNA, the CDR3 is TGTGCCAGCAGCCGGGACAGGGGGTCGGGAAACACCATATATTTT.

This clonotype was seen at least ten times. This rearrangement joins TRBV6-1 to TRBJ1-4; no reliable D call. There are 13 residues in the CDR3. With 1 base removed from V and 8 bases from J, the gap between germline ends came to 8 bases. Germline values: CDR1 MNHNS, CDR2 SASEGT. The CDR3 sequence: CASSEGRREKLFF. The CDR3 DNA sequence: TGTGCCAGCAGTGAAGGGCGAAGGGAAAAACTGTTTTTT.

There are a few counts of this clonotype. This rearrangement joins TRBV25-1 to TRBJ2-7; D is uncertain. The V and J ends lost 2 bases and 2 bases respectively, with 7 bases between them. CDR1 and CDR2 from the germline V gene are MGHDK and SYGVNS. The CDR3 is 13 amino acids. The CDR3 DNA sequence: TGTGCCAGCAGTGAAGGATGGGCCTACGAGCAGTACTTC. Its protein product is CASSEGWAYEQYF.

The chain is built from TRBV12-3 or TRBV12-4 and TRBJ1-6; D is possibly TRBD1 (5 bases). V was pared by 2 bases and J by 10 bases, with 15 bases between. This CDR3 region has 15 residues. The CDR3 spells CASSLQGQQGSPLHF. As DNA, the CDR3 is TGTGCCAGCAGTTTACAAGGGCAGCAGGGCTCACCCCTCCACTTT.

In this sample, this clonotype is medium-sized (0.01 to 0.1%). This chain connects TRBV10-3 to TRBJ2-1; D not certain. V was clipped by 7 bases and J by 4 bases, with 5 bases between them. The CDR3 consists of 11 residues. Germline V lookup: CDR1 ENHRY, CDR2 SYGVKD. The CDR3 sequence is CAITAYNEQFF. CDR3 nucleotide sequence: TGTGCCATCACGGCGTACAATGAGCAGTTCTTC.

In its sample, this clonotype is medium-sized. This sequence joins TRBV7-9 and TRBJ2-6; D is uncertain. The CDR3 totals 20 residues. The germline gives CDR1 SEHNR, CDR2 FQNEAQ (reference sequence). V lost 1 base and J lost 0, with 19 bases in between. CDR3 protein: CASSLVSWSLNRSGANVLTF. The CDR3 DNA reads as TGTGCCAGCAGCTTAGTCAGTTGGAGCCTAAATCGCTCTGGGGCCAACGTCCTGACTTTC.

The chain joins TRBV19 to TRBJ1-5, with D maybe TRBD1 (5 bases). Germline V CDR1 and CDR2: LNHDA, SQIVND (reference sequence). The CDR3 has 13 amino acids. Trimming cost V 10 bases and J 2 bases, with 12 bases left between them. CDR3 loop: CATSGTRNQPQHF. Here the CDR3 DNA reads TGTGCCACCTCCGGGACCCGCAATCAGCCCCAGCATTTT.

In its sample, this clonotype ranks as medium-sized. V usage is TRBV6-1 and J usage is TRBJ1-2, with TRBD1 matching 11 bases. Trimming at V came to 6 bases and at J to 6 bases, leaving 6 bases not matched to a gene. Germline-derived CDR1 and CDR2 are MNHNS and SASEGT. CDR3 length equals 14 residues. Here the CDR3 reads CASRPGQGADGYTF. Written as DNA, the CDR3 is TGTGCCAGCAGGCCCGGACAGGGGGCGGATGGCTACACCTTC.

This clonotype is classed as medium-sized. The chain has TRBV10-3 and TRBJ1-1, with 7 bases that match TRBD1. Germline CDR1 ENHRY, CDR2 SYGVKD. CDR3 size: 15 residues. V lost 6 bases to trimming and J lost 3 bases; unmatched junction nucleotides: 10. CDR3 in amino acids: CAIRSRGLEDTEAFF. The CDR3 DNA follows: TGTGCCATCAGGAGCAGGGGGTTGGAGGACACTGAAGCTTTCTTT.

Comments on this clonotype: A single base separates this from a much larger clone, so it may be a read error. The chain links TRBV5-5 to TRBJ1-1; no firm D call. Trimming took 7 bases from V and 2 from J, leaving 15 bases between them. The CDR3 runs 14 residues. Germline-derived CDR1 and CDR2 are SGHKS and YYEKEE (reference sequence). Here the CDR3 reads CASGVGDRNTEAFF. CDR3 sequence (DNA): TGTGCCAGCGGCGTCGGCGACCGCAACACTGAAGCTTTCTTT.

In its sample, this clonotype ranks as medium-sized. The chain links TRBV18 to TRBJ2-7; a possible D gene is TRBD1 (6 bases). The CDR3 contains 13 residues. Germline V lookup: CDR1 KGHSH, CDR2 LQKENI. Trimming cost V 1 base and J 7 bases, with 11 bases left between them. The chain's CDR3 is CASSPLGTTEQYF. The CDR3 region has the DNA TGTGCCAGCTCACCACTAGGGACAACTGAGCAGTACTTC.

This clonotype has ten or more counts. V is TRBV6-5 and J is TRBJ2-2; 10 nucleotides line up with TRBD1. From germline, CDR1 is MNHEY and CDR2 SVGAGI. The V and J ends lost 6 bases and 4 bases, in that order; junction bases with no gene match: 2. This CDR3 region has 14 residues. The CDR3 bases are TGTGCCAGCAGACGGGACAGGGGCACCGGGGAGCTGTTTTTT. This encodes CASRRDRGTGELFF.

This chain uses TRBV20-1 with TRBJ1-1; 8 bases map to TRBD1. CDR3 length: 15 residues. The J segment lost 1 base and the V segment lost 3 bases, leaving 7 bases of the junction unmatched. Germline-derived CDR1 and CDR2 are DFQATT and SNEGSKA (reference sequence). In DNA form, the CDR3 reads TGCAGTGCTAGCAGGGCTCAGGGGGCGAACACTGAAGCTTTCTTT. Translating it yields CSASRAQGANTEAFF.

By sample fraction, this clonotype is medium-sized. This chain connects TRBV19 to TRBJ1-2; D unclear. Deletions cut 3 bases from V and 8 bases from J, with 16 bases between. The CDR3 covers 14 residues. The germline V gene has CDR1 LNHDA and CDR2 SQIVND (reference sequence). The CDR3 region is CASSMRDAARGYTF. In nucleotides, the CDR3 is TGTGCCAGTAGTATGCGGGATGCGGCCCGGGGCTACACCTTC.

V and J are TRBV12-3 or TRBV12-4 and TRBJ2-7; D ambiguous. Deletions cut 0 bases from V and 2 bases from J, with 5 bases between. CDR3 length: 13 amino acids. The CDR3 nucleotides are TGTGCCAGCAGTTTAGCGGGGACCTACGAGCAGTACTTC. Protein product: CASSLAGTYEQYF.

This clonotype is classed as medium-sized. This chain uses TRBV13 with TRBJ1-6; D remains ambiguous. Germline V gives CDR1 PRHDT, CDR2 FYEKMQ (reference sequence). V was shortened by 5 bases and J by 10 bases, with 9 bases between the two germline ends. This CDR3 has 12 amino acids. The CDR3 spells CASSRSRSPLHF. In DNA, the CDR3 is TGTGCCAGCAGCAGGTCTCGGTCACCCCTCCACTTT.

Here the CDR3 DNA reads TGTGCCAGCAGCTTAGGGCTTCCGGGTCTTTATGGCTACACCTTC. It specifies CASSLGLPGLYGYTF. The chain employs TRBV7-2 and TRBJ1-2; D is unresolved. CDR3 length: 15 amino acids. V gave up 1 base and J gave up 5 bases, with 14 bases separating them. Germline CDR1 SGHTA, CDR2 FQGNSA.

The rearrangement links TRBV12-3 or TRBV12-4 to TRBJ2-7; tentative D call: TRBD2 (6 bases). The germline V and J ends were trimmed by 5 bases and 2 bases, with 16 bases remaining between them. CDR3 length: 15 residues. The CDR3 region has the DNA TGTGCCAGCAGTCTGTTTGCGGGGCTTACCTACGAGCAGTACTTC. Protein: CASSLFAGLTYEQYF.

Ten or more counts support this clonotype. V is TRBV15 and J is TRBJ1-4, with D possibly TRBD1 on 6 matching bases. The CDR3 spans 20 residues. Germline CDR1 LNHNV, CDR2 YYDKDF (reference sequence). V was pared by 0 bases and J by 5 bases, with 25 bases between. CDR3 DNA: TGTGCCACCAGCAGAGATATCCCTTCCTATGCGGGGGGGCAGAATGAAAAACTGTTTTTT. Translation gives CATSRDIPSYAGGQNEKLFF.

This clonotype is categorized as medium-sized. The chain combines TRBV29-1 with TRBJ1-2; D is unresolved. V lost 6 bases to trimming and J lost 3 bases, with 17 bases between them. Germline CDR1 and CDR2: SQVTM and ANQGSEA. This CDR3 has 14 amino acids. CDR3 in amino acids: CSVGGGSKDYGYTF. In nucleotides, the CDR3 is TGCAGCGTGGGAGGAGGGTCTAAGGACTATGGCTACACCTTC.